This is a list of T cell receptor beta chains from one sample in a study of Graves' ophthalmopathy and Graves' hyperthyroidism. One entry per CDR3 protein results from TCRdb running MiXCR on the multiplex PCR reads. The sample carries approximately 640,000 distinct CDR3 sequences, roughly 41% recorded once. Sequencing input: peripheral blood. The receptors were sampled from an adult man with Graves' ophthalmopathy. Each CDR3 is given with its conserved first and last residue. The D gene is left open where the match is weak. Size is omitted from some rows. Given values are once, few, many or a class for expanded clones.

V gene	clone size	D gene	J gene	CDR3 DNA	CDR3 protein
TRBV19	-	TRBD1	TRBJ1-5	TGTGCCAGTAGTATAGAGTGGGGACAGTTTGGTTACGAGCATTTT	CASSIEWGQFGYEHF
TRBV10-2	few	-	TRBJ2-3	TGCGCCAGCAGTGAGTCGAGAAGGCTCACAGATACGCAGTATTTT	CASSESRRLTDTQYF
TRBV7-2	many	TRBD2	TRBJ2-7	TGTGCCAGCAGCCTTACTAGCGCCACGTCCTACGAGCAGTACTTC	CASSLTSATSYEQYF
TRBV25-1	once	TRBD1	TRBJ2-6	TGTGCCAGCAGTGTGACCGGGACAGGGGGCGACTCTGGGGCCAACGTCCTGACTTTC	CASSVTGTGGDSGANVLTF
TRBV5-1	many	-	TRBJ1-1	TGCGCCAGCAGGCAGTTCGGGCCGAACACTGAAGCTTTCTTT	CASRQFGPNTEAFF
TRBV10-3	-	-	TRBJ1-2	TGTGCCAGCAGTTTATCGGCCGGGGATCCTAACTATGGCTACACCTTC	CASSLSAGDPNYGYTF
TRBV7-3	many	-	TRBJ2-6	TGTGCCAGCAGCAACACCAGGGGTCGGGCCAACGTCCTGACTTTC	CASSNTRGRANVLTF
TRBV29-1	-	TRBD2	TRBJ2-7	TGCAGCGTTGTAGCGGGAGGAGCGGAGACCTACGAGCAGTACTTC	CSVVAGGAETYEQYF
TRBV19	few	-	TRBJ2-2	TGTGCCAGTAGTCTCCAAGGGGGGTCGAACACCGGGGAGCTGTTTTTT	CASSLQGGSNTGELFF
TRBV7-9	many	-	TRBJ2-5	TGTGCCAGCAGCTTATCTGGGAACGAAGAGACCCAGTACTTC	CASSLSGNEETQYF
TRBV29-1	-	-	TRBJ1-4	TGCAGCGTTGAGGGGGATTCGGAAAAACTGTTTTTT	CSVEGDSEKLFF
TRBV4-1	many	TRBD1	TRBJ1-2	TGCGCCAGCAGACGACCAGGGACAGGGACAAACTATGGCTACACCTTC	CASRRPGTGTNYGYTF
TRBV24-1	-	-	TRBJ2-1	TGTGCCACCAGTGTCTGGGGCATCAATGAGCAGTTCTTC	CATSVWGINEQFF
TRBV6-2/TRBV6-3	-	-	TRBJ2-7	TGTGCCAGCTCACCAGGGGACTACCAATACTCCTACGAGCAGTACTTC	CASSPGDYQYSYEQYF
TRBV5-4	-	-	TRBJ1-4	TGTGCCAGCAGCTTCGGACAGAGGGCTAATGAAAAACTGTTTTTT	CASSFGQRANEKLFF
TRBV4-1	few	-	TRBJ1-2	TGCGCCAGCAGCCAACCCACGTGGGGAATTTATGGCTACACCTTC	CASSQPTWGIYGYTF
TRBV7-9	many	-	TRBJ2-7	TGTGCCAGCAGCTCGACCGGGGCCCGAATCTACGAGCAGTACTTC	CASSSTGARIYEQYF
TRBV10-3	-	-	TRBJ2-7	TGTGCCACGGGACTGGTGGGTTACGAGCAGTGCTTC	CATGLVGYEQCF
TRBV7-2	many	TRBD1	TRBJ2-6	TGTGCCAGCAGCGACAGGGCTGGGGCCAACGTCCTGACTTTC	CASSDRAGANVLTF
TRBV5-8	many	-	TRBJ1-5	TGTGCCAGCAGCTTGGCCGGGGGGTCCTTCAATCAGCCCCAGCATTTT	CASSLAGGSFNQPQHF
TRBV9	-	-	TRBJ2-5	TGTGCCAGCAGCGTAGGAGGAGGGGAAGGACAGCCCCAGTACTTC	CASSVGGGEGQPQYF
TRBV7-2	-	-	TRBJ1-6	TGTGCCAGCAGCTTCACCAGGGAAAGGTCACCCCTCCACTTT	CASSFTRERSPLHF
TRBV11-2	-	TRBD2	TRBJ2-3	TGTGCCAGCAGCTCCCAACTAGTGGGAGGGGCAGATACGCAGTATTTT	CASSSQLVGGADTQYF
TRBV10-3	-	-	TRBJ2-5	TGTGCCATCAGTGGCTCGAGCAATGAGCAGTACTTC	CAISGSSNEQYF
TRBV10-3	many	-	TRBJ2-5	TGTGCCAGCAGTGAAGCTTGGGGTCGAGGGATCTTAGAGACCCAGTACTTC	CASSEAWGRGILETQYF
TRBV4-1	-	TRBD2	TRBJ2-7	TGCGCCAGCAGCCAAGGACTAGCGGGAGGTTACTCCTACGAGCAGTACTTC	CASSQGLAGGYSYEQYF
TRBV9	-	-	TRBJ1-1	TGTGCCAGCAGCGTAGACGACGGGGGGATGAACACTGAAGCTTTCTTT	CASSVDDGGMNTEAFF
TRBV2	many	TRBD2	TRBJ2-2	TGTGCCAGCAGTCGGACGGGGGGGCGAACCGGGGAGCTGTTTTTT	CASSRTGGRTGELFF
TRBV19	few	-	TRBJ2-2	TGTGCCAGTAGTCGCCAGGGTGGCGGGGAGCTGTTTTTT	CASSRQGGGELFF
TRBV2	-	TRBD1	TRBJ2-6	TGTGCCAGCGGCCCACAGGGGGCGGGCTCTGGGGCCAACGTCCTGACTTTC	CASGPQGAGSGANVLTF
TRBV5-5	few	TRBD1	TRBJ1-4	TGTGCCAGCAGCCCGAGGGGGCCGGCAACTAATGAAAAACTGTTTTTT	CASSPRGPATNEKLFF
TRBV7-2	-	-	TRBJ1-5	TGTGCCAGCAGTGCTAGAACCTATAGCAATCAGCCCCAGCATTTT	CASSARTYSNQPQHF
TRBV29-1	many	-	TRBJ1-2	TGCAGCGTGAGGGTCAACTATGGCTACACCTTC	CSVRVNYGYTF
TRBV29-1	-	-	TRBJ1-2	TGCAGCAGTTTAGCAAGGACTCGCGGTGGGGGCTACACCTTC	CSSLARTRGGGYTF
TRBV5-5	-	-	TRBJ1-5	TGTGCCAGCAGGCCCGGTGGGGCTCATAGCAATCAGCCCCAGCATTTT	CASRPGGAHSNQPQHF
TRBV7-8	many	TRBD2	TRBJ2-5	TGTGCCAGCAGCCCCGGACTAGGGTACGAGACCCAGTACTTC	CASSPGLGYETQYF